This T cell receptor (beta chain) originates from a study of lung T cells in sarcoidosis with Löfgren's syndrome. Each CDR3 protein is one row after TCRdb ran MiXCR on the reads. The data hold 55,000 to 80,000 distinct CDR3 sequences, with approximately 22% observed a single time. The CDR3 runs 17 residues. Germline CDR1 and CDR2: SGHTA and FQGNSA. V dropped 5 bases and J dropped 3; count of bases not matched to a gene: 14. This clonotype was found many times. Sample: CD4+ T cells from PBMCs. The genes are TRBV7-2 and TRBJ1-1, with TRBD1 matching over 8 bases. This receptor was taken from a human donor with sarcoidosis (Löfgren's syndrome or another form), or a control subject (not recorded which). CDR3 protein: CASSPVDRGLRYTEAFF. The CDR3 DNA follows: TGTGCCAGCAGCCCTGTCGACAGGGGACTTCGCTACACTGAAGCTTTCTTT.